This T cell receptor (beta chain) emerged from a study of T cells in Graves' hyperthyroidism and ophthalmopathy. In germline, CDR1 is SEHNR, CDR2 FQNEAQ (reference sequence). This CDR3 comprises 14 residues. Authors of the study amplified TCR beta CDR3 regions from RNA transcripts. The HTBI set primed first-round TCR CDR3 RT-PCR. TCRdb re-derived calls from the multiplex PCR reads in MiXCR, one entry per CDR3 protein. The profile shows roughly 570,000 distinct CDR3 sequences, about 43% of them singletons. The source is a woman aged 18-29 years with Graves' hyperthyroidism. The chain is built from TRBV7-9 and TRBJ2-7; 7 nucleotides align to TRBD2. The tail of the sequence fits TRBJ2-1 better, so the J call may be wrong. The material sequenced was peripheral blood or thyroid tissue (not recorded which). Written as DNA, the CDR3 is TGTGCCAGCAGTCAACGAGCGGGACGAAATGAGCAGTTCTTC. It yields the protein CASSQRAGRNEQFF.